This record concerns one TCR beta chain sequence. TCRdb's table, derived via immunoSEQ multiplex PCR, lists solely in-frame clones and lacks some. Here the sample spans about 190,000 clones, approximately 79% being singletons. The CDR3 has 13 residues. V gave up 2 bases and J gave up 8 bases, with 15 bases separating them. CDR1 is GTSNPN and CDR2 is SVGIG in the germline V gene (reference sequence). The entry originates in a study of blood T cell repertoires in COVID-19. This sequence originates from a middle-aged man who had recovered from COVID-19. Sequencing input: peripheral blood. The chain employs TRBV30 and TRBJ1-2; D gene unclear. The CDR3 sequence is CAWSPAGWEGYTF. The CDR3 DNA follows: TGTGCCTGGAGTCCGGCCGGCTGGGAGGGCTACACCTTC.